A single sample gave rise to the 30 T cell receptor beta chains below, sequenced in a study of shared clonotypes between healthy human individuals. The table came from immunoSEQ multiplex PCR; TCRdb's copy has only in-frame clones and leaves some out. Of over a million clones listed, around 97% are singletons. Sequenced: naive CD4+ T cells sorted from blood. Subset reported: CD45RA+ positively selected. All receptors come from a man aged 25 to 40 in good health.

The V gene is TRBV6-5, the J gene TRBJ1-1; unclear D gene. V lost 6 bases, J lost 4 bases, and 9 bases lay in between. CDR3 size: 12 residues. CDR1 and CDR2 (germline): MNHEY, SVGAGI. The chain's CDR3 is CASSRQGTEAFF. In DNA form, the CDR3 reads TGTGCCAGCAGCCGACAAGGCACTGAAGCTTTCTTT.

This sequence joins TRBV10-3 and TRBJ1-2, with TRBD1 matching over 10 bases. Germline values: CDR1 ENHRY, CDR2 SYGVKD. The CDR3 covers 16 residues. The J segment lost 5 bases and the V segment lost 0 bases, leaving 6 bases of the junction unmatched. CDR3 coding DNA: TGTGCCATCAGTGAGTCGAGAGGGACAGGGGTATATGGCTACACCTTC. It yields the protein CAISESRGTGVYGYTF.

The chain links TRBV5-1 to TRBJ2-1, with TRBD2 matching over 10 bases. The germline V gene has CDR1 SGHRS and CDR2 YFSETQ. The CDR3 covers 18 residues. The V segment lost 1 base and the J segment 0 bases; nucleotides outside the gene matches: 7. This CDR3 reads CASSLRTSGRSSYNEQFF. Written as DNA, the CDR3 is TGCGCCAGCAGCTTGAGGACTAGCGGAAGGAGCTCCTACAATGAGCAGTTCTTC.

In nucleotides, the CDR3 is TGCGCCAGCTCAGGCGGGGCGAACAATGAGCAGTTCTTC. This gives the protein CASSGGANNEQFF. The chain combines TRBV10-2 with TRBJ2-1; a weak D match, TRBD2 (6 bases). Germline V gene data show CDR1 as WSHSY and CDR2 as SAAADI. The CDR3 is 13 residues long. The germline V and J ends were trimmed by 8 bases and 5 bases, with 13 bases remaining between them.

V usage is TRBV30 and J usage is TRBJ2-7; TRBD2 matches at 8 bases. The CDR3 runs 18 residues. J gave up 2 bases and V 3 bases, and 18 bases lay outside the gene matches. Germline CDR1 is GTSNPN and CDR2 is SVGIG (reference sequence). CDR3 amino acids: CAWSARAGGRARTYEQYF. The CDR3 region has the DNA TGTGCCTGGAGCGCCCGGGCGGGAGGAAGGGCAAGGACCTACGAGCAGTACTTC.

About this clone: Other DNA sequences of this sample code for an identical CDR3. V and J are TRBV5-1 and TRBJ1-2; tentative D call: TRBD1 (5 bases). CDR1 and CDR2 from the germline V gene are SGHRS and YFSETQ. The CDR3 covers 13 residues. The V end was cut by 4 bases, the J end by 3 bases, with 10 bases between. The CDR3 DNA follows: TGCGCCAGCAGCCCGGGACCGGACTATGGCTACACCTTC. This translates into CASSPGPDYGYTF.

This chain uses TRBV4-2 with TRBJ2-3; tentatively, D is TRBD1 (6 bases). Trimming shortened V by 5 bases and J by 0 bases, and 12 bases separated the two germline ends. Germline V CDR1 and CDR2: LGHNA, YNFKEQ. The CDR3 contains 15 residues. The CDR3 DNA is TGTGCCAGCAGCGTTGGGGGCGGGAGCACAGATACGCAGTATTTT. Translated, it gives CASSVGGGSTDTQYF.

This clone was seen only once. The CDR3 sequence: CASSLVGGYYEQYF. CDR3 sequence (DNA): TGTGCCAGCAGCTTAGTAGGCGGATACTACGAGCAGTACTTC. The chain employs TRBV7-8 and TRBJ2-7, with D unclear. The V gene's germline CDR1 is SGHVS and CDR2 FQNEAQ. The CDR3 totals 14 residues. V was trimmed by 1 base and J by 3 bases, leaving 10 bases between them.

The gene calls are TRBV6-5 and TRBJ1-4, with D maybe TRBD1 (6 bases). The CDR3 covers 15 residues. Germline CDR1 reads MNHEY; CDR2 reads SVGAGI. V was trimmed by 6 bases and J by 2 bases, leaving 13 bases between them. CDR3 bases: TGTGCCAGCAGCTATCACAGGGACACTAATGAAAAACTGTTTTTT. Its protein is CASSYHRDTNEKLFF.

Regarding this clone: The same CDR3 also results from other DNA sequences found in this sample. The J gene is TRBJ2-7, the V gene TRBV6-4, with 7 bases aligning to TRBD1. Losses at the gene ends were 5 bases for V and 0 bases for J; bases not matched to a gene: 4. Germline V gives CDR1 MRHNA, CDR2 SNTAGT. This CDR3 spans 14 amino acids. The CDR3 is CASSRDSSSYEQYF. The DNA of the CDR3 is TGTGCCAGCAGTAGGGACAGTAGCTCCTACGAGCAGTACTTC.

A single count supports this clone. This chain connects TRBV7-9 to TRBJ1-4; possible D gene TRBD1, 6 bases. V lost 4 bases and J 5 bases, leaving 14 bases between the germline ends. CDR3 length: 15 residues. The V gene's germline CDR1 is SEHNR and CDR2 FQNEAQ (reference sequence). CDR3 in DNA: TGTGCCAGCAGCTCACAGGGAGGAATGAATGAAAAACTGTTTTTT. Its translation is CASSSQGGMNEKLFF. The full variable domain, with the rest looked up from reference TRBV7-9 and TRBJ1-4, is DTGVSQNPRHKITKRGQNVTFRCDPISEHNRLYWYRQTLGQGPEFLTYFQNEAQLEKSRLLSDRFSAERPKGSFSTLEIQRTEQGDSAMYLCASSSQGGMNEKLFFGSGTQLSVL.

The chain couples TRBV7-8 to TRBJ2-7; no clear D gene. Trimming shortened V by 0 bases and J by 2 bases, and 14 bases separated the two germline ends. From germline, CDR1 is SGHVS and CDR2 FQNEAQ. This CDR3 spans 16 amino acids. The CDR3 loop reads CASSLADPPAAYEQYF. The CDR3 bases are TGTGCCAGCAGCTTAGCGGACCCCCCCGCGGCCTACGAGCAGTACTTC. Drawing the rest from reference TRBV7-8 and TRBJ2-7, the complete variable domain is GAGVSQSPRYKVAKRGQDVALRCDPISGHVSLFWYQQALGQGPEFLTYFQNEAQLDKSGLPSDRFFAERPEGSVSTLKIQRTQQEDSAVYLCASSLADPPAAYEQYFGPGTRLTVT.

The J gene is TRBJ1-3, the V gene TRBV7-2; D is unclear. This CDR3 is built from 15 residues. CDR1 is SGHTA, CDR2 FQGNSA, per germline. With 4 bases removed from V and 4 bases from J, the gap between germline ends came to 14 bases. The CDR3 DNA is TGTGCCAGCAGCTCCCAGTCAACGGGAGGAAACACCATATATTTT. Its translation: CASSSQSTGGNTIYF.

The chain couples TRBV30 to TRBJ1-5; D might be TRBD1 (5 bases). There are 13 residues in the CDR3. CDR1 is GTSNPN and CDR2 is SVGIG in the germline V gene (reference sequence). Trimming stripped 1 base from V and 3 bases from J, with 7 bases between. CDR3 in DNA: TGTGCCTGGAGTGCAGGGAACAATCAGCCCCAGCATTTT. Protein product: CAWSAGNNQPQHF.

The CDR3 loop reads CASSGALGGTDTQYF. For the CDR3, the DNA is TGTGCCAGCAGCGGGGCCCTAGGGGGAACTGATACGCAGTATTTT. The J gene is TRBJ2-3, the V gene TRBV9, with a weak D call TRBD1 (6 bases). With 3 bases removed from V and 6 bases from J, the gap between germline ends came to 17 bases. This CDR3 is 15 amino acids long. Germline loops: CDR1 SGDLS, CDR2 YYNGEE.

The chain's CDR3 is CASSLSALAGIYNEQFF. CDR3 bases: TGTGCCAGCAGCTTATCCGCTCTAGCGGGGATCTACAATGAGCAGTTCTTC. The chain carries TRBV7-9 and TRBJ2-1; TRBD2 matches 9 bases. CDR1 is SEHNR, CDR2 FQNEAQ, per germline (reference sequence). The CDR3 extends over 17 amino acids. V dropped 2 bases and J dropped 3; count of bases not matched to a gene: 8.

The chain has TRBV27 and TRBJ2-4, with 8 bases lining up with TRBD1. The CDR3 covers 21 residues. Germline V gene data show CDR1 as MNHEY and CDR2 as SMNVEV (reference sequence). Trimming at V came to 2 bases and at J to 1 base, leaving 19 bases not matched to a gene. The CDR3 loop is CASSLLPHGQGRGAAKNIQYF. DNA for the CDR3: TGTGCCAGCAGTTTACTCCCCCATGGACAGGGTAGGGGAGCGGCCAAAAACATTCAGTACTTC.

The V and J genes are TRBV18 and TRBJ2-1; TRBD2 aligns across 7 bases. Unmatched junction bases numbered 10, after V lost 5 bases and J lost 3 bases. Germline V gives CDR1 KGHSH, CDR2 LQKENI. There are 16 residues in the CDR3. CDR3 sequence: CASSKTRGGSYNEQFF. In DNA form, the CDR3 reads TGTGCCAGCTCAAAAACAAGGGGCGGGAGCTACAATGAGCAGTTCTTC.

The rearrangement links TRBV29-1 to TRBJ2-1, with TRBD1 identical over 8 bases. V dropped 7 bases and J dropped 6; count of bases not matched to a gene: 14. From germline, CDR1 is SQVTM and CDR2 ANQGSEA. CDR3 length: 15 residues. For the CDR3, the DNA is TGCAGCGACGGCCTGGTGCGACAGGGGCCCAATGAGCAGTTCTTC. This codes for CSDGLVRQGPNEQFF.

The chain links TRBV15 to TRBJ2-5, with 8 nucleotides matching TRBD2. The CDR3 covers 14 residues. J gave up 10 bases and V 5 bases, and 12 bases lay outside the gene matches. CDR1 is LNHNV and CDR2 is YYDKDF in the germline V gene (reference sequence). The CDR3 nucleotides are TGTGCCACCAGCTACCCGGGACTAGGGGAAGACCAGTACTTC. Amino acids: CATSYPGLGEDQYF.

CDR3 DNA sequence: TGTGCCAGCTCACTGGGAGGGAGCAAAAACATTCAGTACTTC. Translation: CASSLGGSKNIQYF. V is TRBV18 and J is TRBJ2-4; TRBD2 matches at 7 bases. Per the germline V gene, CDR1 is KGHSH and CDR2 is LQKENI. CDR3 length equals 14 residues. V was clipped by 4 bases and J by 3 bases; unmatched bases: 3.

As regards this clone: This clone may be a read error of a much larger clone one base away. At the DNA level, this CDR3 is encoded by other sequences in the same sample as well. This chain links TRBV11-2 with TRBJ2-5; D is unresolved. The CDR3 loop spans 11 amino acids. The ends were cut back, 3 bases at V and 3 bases at J, with 2 bases in the middle. Per the germline V gene, CDR1 is SGHAT and CDR2 is FQNNGV. CDR3 DNA: TGTGCCAGCAGCTTGAAAGAGACCCAGTACTTC. Amino acids: CASSLKETQYF.

This clone has a handful of counts. The V gene is TRBV2, the J gene TRBJ2-7; D perhaps matches TRBD2 (5 bases). The CDR3 is made up of 14 amino acids. Trimming pared 5 bases from V and 3 bases from J, leaving 14 bases between. CDR1 and CDR2 from the germline V gene are SNHLY and FYNNEI. The CDR3 sequence: CASSQFGLNYEQYF. The DNA of the CDR3 is TGTGCCAGCAGTCAGTTCGGACTCAACTACGAGCAGTACTTC.

This clone occurred once. The chain uses TRBV19 and TRBJ1-1; no reliable D call. This CDR3 comprises 14 residues. Germline CDR1 is LNHDA and CDR2 is SQIVND (reference sequence). With 5 bases removed from V and 2 bases from J, the gap between germline ends came to 12 bases. CDR3 DNA: TGTGCCAGTAGTGTGACTAGTACTAACACTGAAGCTTTCTTT. Its translation is CASSVTSTNTEAFF.

The rearrangement uses TRBV9 and TRBJ1-4; unclear D gene. Germline V CDR1 and CDR2: SGDLS, YYNGEE. The ends were cut back, 0 bases at V and 7 bases at J, with 10 bases in the middle. The CDR3 runs to 14 residues. The DNA of the CDR3 is TGTGCCAGCAGCGTAGGGGAACGAGGTGAAAAACTGTTTTTT. This translates into CASSVGERGEKLFF.

The chain joins TRBV28 to TRBJ2-7; TRBD1 matches at 7 bases. The V and J ends lost 4 bases and 6 bases, in that order; junction bases with no gene match: 6. Germline CDR1 MDHEN, CDR2 SYDVKM. The CDR3 consists of 13 residues. CDR3: CASSSPGGFEQYF. CDR3 in DNA: TGTGCCAGCAGTTCGCCAGGGGGTTTCGAGCAGTACTTC.

V is TRBV28 and J is TRBJ2-1, with D tentatively TRBD1 (6 bases). This CDR3 spans 14 amino acids. From germline, CDR1 is MDHEN and CDR2 SYDVKM. Trimming pared 7 bases from V and 2 bases from J, leaving 12 bases between. The CDR3, as DNA: TGTGCCAGCACCGGGACATCCCCCTACAATGAGCAGTTCTTC. Protein product: CASTGTSPYNEQFF.

The rearrangement uses TRBV28 and TRBJ2-2; tentatively, D is TRBD1 (6 bases). V dropped 6 bases and J dropped 3 bases, with 11 bases sitting between them. Per the germline V gene, CDR1 is MDHEN and CDR2 is SYDVKM. The CDR3 spans 14 residues. In nucleotides, the CDR3 is TGTGCCAGCAGCGGGACAAGCTACACCGGGGAGCTGTTTTTT. Amino acid sequence: CASSGTSYTGELFF. Based on the CDR3 plus reference TRBV28 and TRBJ2-2, the full variable domain is DVKVTQSSRYLVKRTGEKVFLECVQDMDHENMFWYRQDPGLGLRLIYFSYDVKMKEKGDIPEGYSVSREKKERFSLILESASTNQTSMYLCASSGTSYTGELFFGEGSRLTVL.

This clone came up once. The V call is TRBV5-1, the J call TRBJ1-5, with D tentatively TRBD1 (6 bases). Germline V gene sequence: CDR1 SGHRS, CDR2 YFSETQ. CDR3 length: 14 amino acids. V lost 0 bases to trimming and J lost 5 bases, with 9 bases between them. Here the CDR3 reads CASSLDPGDQPQHF. In DNA, the CDR3 is TGCGCCAGCAGCTTGGACCCAGGGGATCAGCCCCAGCATTTT.

This rearrangement joins TRBV2 to TRBJ2-2; 16 bases match TRBD2. V shed 6 bases and J 7 bases; nucleotides not matched to a gene: 5. The CDR3 loop spans 16 amino acids. Germline V gene lookup returns CDR1 SNHLY and CDR2 FYNNEI. CDR3 loop: CASRWGLAGGIGELFF. The DNA for the CDR3 is TGTGCCAGCAGATGGGGACTAGCGGGAGGGATCGGGGAGCTGTTTTTT.